This TCR beta chain was captured by sequencing in a study of blood T cells in healthy people across ages. The CDR3 is made up of 14 amino acids. Germline V CDR1 and CDR2: LNHNV, YYDKDF (reference sequence). Trimming pared 7 bases from V and 1 base from J, leaving 12 bases between. Using a J-beta primer mix together with a sample-barcoded 5' primer, a second PCR was run for about 6 to 12 cycles. A single record per CDR3 protein comes from TCRdb applying MiXCR to the 5' RACE reads. The sample holds under 2,000,000 distinct CDR3 sequences; around half are singletons and the top ten take approximately 2.1%.

The chain uses TRBV15 and TRBJ2-3; TRBD1 might be the D (5 bases). Sequenced input: blood. This sequence was found in a middle-aged woman in good health. As DNA, the CDR3 is TGTGCCACCACGTCACAGGTCGGCACAGATACGCAGTATTTT. The encoded protein is CATTSQVGTDTQYF.